This is a list of T cell receptor beta chains from one sample in a study of blood T cell repertoires in COVID-19. Produced via immunoSEQ multiplex PCR; TCRdb's table is partial and in-frame only. The sample lists about 180,000 clones, roughly three quarters seen once, with 14% in the top ten. The sample comprised PBMCs or T cells enriched from blood (not recorded which). The origin of the receptors is a man in his fifties or sixties who had been exposed to COVID-19. CDR3s include the opening cysteine and the closing phenylalanine or tryptophan. Fields, in order: CDR3 protein, CDR3 DNA, D gene, clone size, J gene, V gene. A D gene is named only where the DNA matches it firmly. Expanded clones get a size class; other rows say once, few or many, or leave the size out.

CDR3 protein: CSASAGQGNSSPLHF; CDR3 DNA: TGCAGTGCTAGTGCAGGACAGGGCAATAGTTCACCCCTCCACTTT; D gene: TRBD1; clone size: few; J gene: TRBJ1-6; V gene: TRBV20-1
CDR3 protein: CASSSYLRVSFNQPQHF; CDR3 DNA: TGTGCCAGCAGCTCTTATTTGCGGGTCTCTTTCAATCAGCCCCAGCATTTT; D gene: -; clone size: once; J gene: TRBJ1-5; V gene: TRBV21-1
CDR3 protein: CASSFADRALAYEQYF; CDR3 DNA: TGTGCCAGCAGCTTTGCAGACAGGGCTCTGGCCTACGAGCAGTACTTC; D gene: TRBD1; clone size: -; J gene: TRBJ2-7; V gene: TRBV7-8
CDR3 protein: CSVKLAPSSYNEQFF; CDR3 DNA: TGCAGCGTTAAGCTAGCGCCGAGCTCCTACAATGAGCAGTTCTTC; D gene: -; clone size: -; J gene: TRBJ2-1; V gene: TRBV29-1
CDR3 protein: CASSQDGSNQPQHF; CDR3 DNA: TGCGCCAGCAGCCAAGACGGGAGCAATCAGCCCCAGCATTTT; D gene: -; clone size: -; J gene: TRBJ1-5; V gene: TRBV4-1
CDR3 protein: CASSLGQGYEQYF; CDR3 DNA: TGTGCCAGCAGCCTTGGACAGGGATACGAGCAGTACTTC; D gene: TRBD1; clone size: -; J gene: TRBJ2-7; V gene: TRBV3-1/TRBV3-2
CDR3 protein: CASSQGFSGRNYGYTF; CDR3 DNA: TGTGCCAGCAGCCAAGGATTTTCAGGGCGAAACTATGGCTACACCTTC; D gene: -; clone size: -; J gene: TRBJ1-2; V gene: TRBV3-1/TRBV3-2
CDR3 protein: CASSQDPGTGPGNTIYF; CDR3 DNA: TGCGCCAGCAGCCAAGATCCGGGGACAGGGCCTGGAAACACCATATATTTT; D gene: TRBD1; clone size: few; J gene: TRBJ1-3; V gene: TRBV4-3
CDR3 protein: CASSVGQGIRETQYF; CDR3 DNA: TGTGCCAGCAGCGTCGGACAGGGGATTCGAGAGACCCAGTACTTC; D gene: TRBD1; clone size: -; J gene: TRBJ2-5; V gene: TRBV9
CDR3 protein: CASRGFRQGDYGYTF; CDR3 DNA: TGTGCCAGTAGAGGGTTCCGACAGGGGGACTATGGCTACACCTTC; D gene: TRBD1; clone size: -; J gene: TRBJ1-2; V gene: TRBV19
CDR3 protein: CASSWGQGVTGELFF; CDR3 DNA: TGTGCCAGCAGTTGGGGACAGGGAGTCACCGGGGAGCTGTTTTTT; D gene: TRBD1; clone size: -; J gene: TRBJ2-2; V gene: TRBV27
CDR3 protein: CASQGWTEAFF; CDR3 DNA: TGTGCCAGCCAGGGGTGGACTGAAGCTTTCTTT; D gene: -; clone size: -; J gene: TRBJ1-1; V gene: TRBV6-5
CDR3 protein: CASSPTGGVTGELFF; CDR3 DNA: TGTGCCAGCAGCCCGACAGGGGGCGTGACCGGGGAGCTGTTTTTT; D gene: TRBD1; clone size: many; J gene: TRBJ2-2; V gene: TRBV5-4
CDR3 protein: CASSMTGGNQPQHF; CDR3 DNA: TGTGCCAGTAGTATGACGGGGGGCAATCAGCCCCAGCATTTT; D gene: -; clone size: -; J gene: TRBJ1-5; V gene: TRBV19
CDR3 protein: CSVEGTSYNEQFF; CDR3 DNA: TGCAGCGTTGAAGGGACATCTTACAATGAGCAGTTCTTC; D gene: -; clone size: -; J gene: TRBJ2-1; V gene: TRBV29-1
CDR3 protein: CASGRPGTVYGYTF; CDR3 DNA: TGTGCTAGTGGTCGTCCCGGGACAGTTTATGGCTACACCTTC; D gene: TRBD1; clone size: -; J gene: TRBJ1-2; V gene: TRBV12-5
CDR3 protein: CASSPGQGAEAFF; CDR3 DNA: TGTGCCAGCAGTCCCGGACAGGGGGCTGAAGCTTTCTTT; D gene: TRBD1; clone size: -; J gene: TRBJ1-1; V gene: TRBV27
CDR3 protein: CACQRHGYGYTF; CDR3 DNA: TGTGCCTGTCAAAGACACGGCTATGGCTACACCTTC; D gene: -; clone size: -; J gene: TRBJ1-2; V gene: TRBV30
CDR3 protein: CATSRDFRGRVTPPEAFF; CDR3 DNA: TGTGCCACCAGCAGAGATTTCAGGGGCCGGGTAACCCCACCAGAAGCTTTCTTT; D gene: -; clone size: few; J gene: TRBJ1-1; V gene: TRBV15
CDR3 protein: CSVEVEGTGPQHF; CDR3 DNA: TGCAGCGTTGAAGTAGAAGGGACAGGGCCCCAGCATTTT; D gene: TRBD1; clone size: -; J gene: TRBJ1-5; V gene: TRBV29-1
CDR3 protein: CASSQDVNGRAYEQYF; CDR3 DNA: TGCGCCAGCAGCCAAGATGTAAACGGGAGGGCCTACGAGCAGTACTTC; D gene: TRBD2; clone size: -; J gene: TRBJ2-7; V gene: TRBV4-3
CDR3 protein: CASSILDSLRELFF; CDR3 DNA: TGTGCCAGTAGTATCCTGGACAGCCTCCGGGAGCTGTTTTTT; D gene: -; clone size: -; J gene: TRBJ2-2; V gene: TRBV19
CDR3 protein: CASSLDAGQYNEQFF; CDR3 DNA: TGCGCCAGCAGCTTGGACGCAGGACAGTACAATGAGCAGTTCTTC; D gene: -; clone size: -; J gene: TRBJ2-1; V gene: TRBV5-1
CDR3 protein: CATSDRGPGARNEQYF; CDR3 DNA: TGTGCCACCAGTGACAGGGGGCCGGGAGCCAGGAACGAGCAGTACTTC; D gene: TRBD1; clone size: -; J gene: TRBJ2-7; V gene: TRBV24-1
CDR3 protein: CASSFAQGLEQYF; CDR3 DNA: TGTGCCAGCAGCTTTGCCCAGGGGCTCGAGCAGTACTTC; D gene: -; clone size: -; J gene: TRBJ2-7; V gene: TRBV7-2
CDR3 protein: CASSSGLAGGRAETQYF; CDR3 DNA: TGCGCCAGCAGCTCCGGACTAGCGGGAGGTAGGGCGGAGACCCAGTACTTC; D gene: TRBD2; clone size: -; J gene: TRBJ2-5; V gene: TRBV5-1
CDR3 protein: CASSFGQVRGYTF; CDR3 DNA: TGTGCCAGCAGCTTTGGACAGGTGCGGGGCTACACCTTC; D gene: TRBD1; clone size: -; J gene: TRBJ1-2; V gene: TRBV5-6
CDR3 protein: CASSPTLTADTQYF; CDR3 DNA: TGTGCCAGCAGCCCTACACTGACTGCAGATACGCAGTATTTT; D gene: -; clone size: -; J gene: TRBJ2-3; V gene: TRBV3-1/TRBV3-2
CDR3 protein: CAWTPGRVVNQPQHF; CDR3 DNA: TGTGCCTGGACCCCGGGGAGGGTTGTCAATCAGCCCCAGCATTTT; D gene: -; clone size: -; J gene: TRBJ1-5; V gene: TRBV30
CDR3 protein: CAWRDGTGNEKLFF; CDR3 DNA: TGTGCCTGGAGGGACGGGACAGGGAATGAAAAACTGTTTTTT; D gene: TRBD1; clone size: -; J gene: TRBJ1-4; V gene: TRBV30
CDR3 protein: CASSPGGRWPNTEAFF; CDR3 DNA: TGTGCCAGCAGCCCGGGAGGCCGCTGGCCGAACACTGAAGCTTTCTTT; D gene: -; clone size: -; J gene: TRBJ1-1; V gene: TRBV14
CDR3 protein: CASSLGVNTGELFF; CDR3 DNA: TGTGCCAGCAGCTTGGGCGTGAACACCGGGGAGCTGTTTTTT; D gene: -; clone size: -; J gene: TRBJ2-2; V gene: TRBV5-4
CDR3 protein: CAWSVLQDEQYF; CDR3 DNA: TGTGCCTGGAGTGTTCTCCAGGACGAGCAGTACTTC; D gene: -; clone size: -; J gene: TRBJ2-7; V gene: TRBV30
CDR3 protein: CASSPYGLGWNEQFF; CDR3 DNA: TGTGCCAGCTCACCATACGGACTAGGGTGGAATGAGCAGTTCTTC; D gene: TRBD2; clone size: -; J gene: TRBJ2-1; V gene: TRBV18
CDR3 protein: CASSPGVQDQETQYF; CDR3 DNA: TGCGCCAGCAGCCCAGGCGTACAGGACCAAGAGACCCAGTACTTC; D gene: -; clone size: -; J gene: TRBJ2-5; V gene: TRBV4-1
CDR3 protein: CATSWATAGGNYGYTF; CDR3 DNA: TGTGCCACCAGTTGGGCGACGGCAGGGGGAAACTATGGCTACACCTTC; D gene: TRBD1; clone size: -; J gene: TRBJ1-2; V gene: TRBV24-1
CDR3 protein: CASSFRGPNQPQHF; CDR3 DNA: TGTGCCAGCAGTTTCCGGGGTCCCAATCAGCCCCAGCATTTT; D gene: -; clone size: few; J gene: TRBJ1-5; V gene: TRBV27
CDR3 protein: CASSIRTGVVYEQYF; CDR3 DNA: TGTGCCAGCAGTATTAGGACAGGGGTTGTCTACGAGCAGTACTTC; D gene: TRBD1; clone size: -; J gene: TRBJ2-7; V gene: TRBV27
CDR3 protein: CASSPSSRGGSNQPQHF; CDR3 DNA: TGTGCCAGCAGTCCCAGCTCCCGAGGTGGGAGCAATCAGCCCCAGCATTTT; D gene: -; clone size: -; J gene: TRBJ1-5; V gene: TRBV6-2/TRBV6-3
CDR3 protein: CASSQETPASGYNEQFF; CDR3 DNA: TGCGCCAGCAGCCAAGAAACCCCGGCTAGCGGTTACAATGAGCAGTTCTTC; D gene: TRBD2; clone size: once; J gene: TRBJ2-1; V gene: TRBV4-1
CDR3 protein: CASSTLRDRGSDTQYF; CDR3 DNA: TGTGCCAGCAGTACCCTCCGGGACAGGGGGTCAGATACGCAGTATTTT; D gene: TRBD1; clone size: -; J gene: TRBJ2-3; V gene: TRBV28
CDR3 protein: CASSDFGSANTGELFF; CDR3 DNA: TGTGCCAGCAGTGATTTTGGGAGCGCGAACACCGGGGAGCTGTTTTTT; D gene: -; clone size: -; J gene: TRBJ2-2; V gene: TRBV6-1
CDR3 protein: CASSLVRGGGYTF; CDR3 DNA: TGTGCCAGCAGCTTAGTTCGGGGAGGTGGCTACACCTTC; D gene: -; clone size: -; J gene: TRBJ1-2; V gene: TRBV11-2
CDR3 protein: CASSPGTGNQPQHF; CDR3 DNA: TGTGCCAGCTCACCAGGGACAGGAAATCAGCCCCAGCATTTT; D gene: TRBD1; clone size: -; J gene: TRBJ1-5; V gene: TRBV18
CDR3 protein: CASSQTGDSANYGYTF; CDR3 DNA: TGCGCCAGCAGCCAAACAGGGGATTCAGCTAACTATGGCTACACCTTC; D gene: TRBD1; clone size: many; J gene: TRBJ1-2; V gene: TRBV4-1
CDR3 protein: CASRPGTSANTGELFF; CDR3 DNA: TGTGCCAGCAGACCGGGGACTAGCGCGAACACCGGGGAGCTGTTTTTT; D gene: TRBD2; clone size: -; J gene: TRBJ2-2; V gene: TRBV2
CDR3 protein: CASSLAGGSTDTQYF; CDR3 DNA: TGTGCCAGCAGTTTGGCAGGGGGCTCGACAGATACGCAGTATTTT; D gene: TRBD1; clone size: -; J gene: TRBJ2-3; V gene: TRBV6-5
CDR3 protein: CASSLRLAGGSYEQYF; CDR3 DNA: TGCGCCAGCAGCTTAAGGCTAGCGGGAGGTTCCTACGAGCAGTACTTC; D gene: TRBD2; clone size: -; J gene: TRBJ2-7; V gene: TRBV5-1
CDR3 protein: CASSLDGLAGTDTQYF; CDR3 DNA: TGTGCCAGCAGCTTGGATGGCCTAGCAGGCACAGATACGCAGTATTTT; D gene: -; clone size: -; J gene: TRBJ2-3; V gene: TRBV5-4
CDR3 protein: CASSAQTGKNTEAFF; CDR3 DNA: TGTGCCAGCAGTGCTCAAACAGGGAAGAACACTGAAGCTTTCTTT; D gene: -; clone size: -; J gene: TRBJ1-1; V gene: TRBV5-4
CDR3 protein: CASSPEGLNEQFF; CDR3 DNA: TGTGCCAGCAGCCCAGAGGGACTAAATGAGCAGTTCTTC; D gene: TRBD2; clone size: -; J gene: TRBJ2-1; V gene: TRBV11-2
CDR3 protein: CSVEKPGDGYTF; CDR3 DNA: TGCAGCGTTGAAAAGCCAGGGGATGGCTACACCTTC; D gene: -; clone size: -; J gene: TRBJ1-2; V gene: TRBV29-1
CDR3 protein: CASSQDRLSTGELFF; CDR3 DNA: TGTGCCAGCAGCCAAGATCGACTATCTACCGGGGAGCTGTTTTTT; D gene: -; clone size: once; J gene: TRBJ2-2; V gene: TRBV4-2